This T cell receptor (beta chain) was documented in a study of early T cells in non-severe SARS-CoV-2 infection. Study at large: Chains stayed unpaired after sequencing of bulk RNA from unsorted whole blood. Points from the study as a whole: There was a bias toward anti-spike CD8 responses in VDJdb matching, which missed private and CD4 specificities.

This clonotype was recorded a few times. Its antigen is unknown. Individually, cDNA molecules had unique molecular identifiers attached to them. TCRdb re-called the 5' RACE reads through MiXCR, storing one row per CDR3 protein. The repertoire has about 83,000 distinct CDR3 sequences, over 12% of them found once; the top ten carry roughly 3.1%. This CDR3 contains 14 residues. Germline CDR1 DFQATT, CDR2 SNEGSKA (reference sequence). Trimming removed 6 bases from V and 4 bases from J; junction bases left unmatched: 9. The J gene is TRBJ1-2, the V gene TRBV20-1, with 9 bases that match TRBD1. The source material was whole blood. The receptor's source is an adult who was a healthcare worker with PCR-confirmed SARS-CoV-2 infection or an uninfected control (not recorded which). The CDR3, as DNA: TGCAGTGCCCCTGGACAGGGGCTGGCCTATGGCTACACCTTC. The encoded protein is CSAPGQGLAYGYTF.